Below are 16 T cell receptor beta chains sequenced from a single sample in a study of T cell responses to AZD1222 COVID-19 vaccine. Generated by immunoSEQ multiplex PCR, the TCRdb table keeps only in-frame clones and is missing some. The sample shows about 110,000 clones, around 80% of them seen only once. Sequences were derived from peripheral blood, sampled on day 0 of AZD1222 vaccination. The receptors were sampled from an adult in good health.

This chain joins TRBV5-6 and TRBJ1-6, with TRBD1 matching 9 bases. Per the germline V gene, CDR1 is SGHDT and CDR2 is YYEEEE. The J segment lost 7 bases and the V segment lost 0 bases, leaving 11 bases of the junction unmatched. This CDR3 comprises 18 residues. CDR3 residues: CASSLGDRGGPRNSPLHF. The CDR3, as DNA: TGTGCCAGCAGCTTGGGAGACAGGGGGGGCCCACGAAATTCACCCCTCCACTTT.

The chain has TRBV7-9 and TRBJ1-4; D is perhaps TRBD1 (5 bases). The CDR3 is made up of 14 amino acids. The germline CDR1 and CDR2 sequences are SEHNR and FQNEAQ (reference sequence). V lost 7 bases and J lost 8, with 17 bases in between. CDR3 loop: CASNPMSQGEKLFF. CDR3 DNA sequence: TGTGCCAGCAATCCCATGAGTCAGGGAGAAAAACTGTTTTTT.

CDR3 protein: CASSILDLDTQYF. The CDR3 nucleotides read TGTGCCAGTAGTATACTTGATCTAGATACGCAGTATTTT. The rearrangement links TRBV19 to TRBJ2-3; D not certain. The V gene's germline CDR1 is LNHDA and CDR2 SQIVND (reference sequence). The CDR3 runs to 13 residues. Trimming took 2 bases from V and 5 from J, leaving 8 bases between them. Filled out from reference TRBV19 and TRBJ2-3, the complete variable domain reads DGGITQSPKYLFRKEGQNVTLSCEQNLNHDAMYWYRQDPGQGLRLIYYSQIVNDFQKGDIAEGYSVSREKKESFPLTVTSAQKNPTAFYLCASSILDLDTQYFGPGTRLTVL.

V gene TRBV7-2 combines with J gene TRBJ2-3; weak D call: TRBD2 (5 bases). V was trimmed by 0 bases and J by 4 bases, leaving 11 bases between them. The CDR3 has 15 residues. Germline loops: CDR1 SGHTA, CDR2 FQGNSA. CDR3 nucleotide sequence: TGTGCCAGCAGCTTAGCCCTAGCCACCGCAGATACGCAGTATTTT. It translates to CASSLALATADTQYF.

The J gene is TRBJ1-3, the V gene TRBV4-1, with D tentatively TRBD1 (5 bases). Trimming took 4 bases from V and 0 from J, leaving 16 bases between them. This CDR3 region has 17 residues. From germline, CDR1 is MGHRA and CDR2 YSYEKL. CDR3 bases: TGCGCCAGCAGCCTCTCCGGGGGGGGGAGCTCTGGAAACACCATATATTTT. Its protein product is CASSLSGGGSSGNTIYF.

The CDR3 spells CAIRDQGLENTEAFF. CDR3 nucleotide sequence: TGTGCCATCAGGGACCAGGGGTTGGAGAACACTGAAGCTTTCTTT. This chain links TRBV10-3 with TRBJ1-1, with D perhaps TRBD1 (6 bases). Between the trimmed V and J ends, which lost 6 bases and 1 base, there was a span of 15 bases. The length of the CDR3 is 15 residues. CDR1 and CDR2 from the germline V gene are ENHRY and SYGVKD.

The chain is built from TRBV6-2 or TRBV6-3 and TRBJ2-7, with TRBD2 identical over 7 bases. CDR3 size: 16 residues. Per the germline V gene, CDR1 is MNHEY and CDR2 is SVGEGT. Trimming at V came to 4 bases and at J to 0 bases, leaving 9 bases not matched to a gene. The CDR3: CASSFTLSGYSYEQYF. In DNA, the CDR3 is TGTGCCAGCAGTTTCACACTTAGCGGGTACTCCTACGAGCAGTACTTC.

The chain couples TRBV27 to TRBJ1-5; 7 nucleotides line up with TRBD1. The germline gives CDR1 MNHEY, CDR2 SMNVEV (reference sequence). The CDR3 is made up of 15 amino acids. Trimming at V came to 6 bases and at J to 4 bases, leaving 9 bases not matched to a gene. CDR3 in amino acids: CASRRAGGSNQPQHF. The CDR3 DNA reads TGTGCCAGCAGGCGTGCAGGGGGATCTAATCAGCCCCAGCATTTT.

The chain couples TRBV9 to TRBJ2-7, with 7 bases fitting TRBD1. From germline, CDR1 is SGDLS and CDR2 YYNGEE. CDR3 length: 14 amino acids. The junction had 5 bases not matched to a gene; V was cut back by 0 bases and J by 5 bases. CDR3 sequence (DNA): TGTGCCAGCAGCGTAGGGGCAGGGGGAAACGAGCAGTACTTC. The encoded protein is CASSVGAGGNEQYF.

The chain joins TRBV2 to TRBJ1-2; D perhaps matches TRBD1 (6 bases). Germline lookup yields CDR1 SNHLY and CDR2 FYNNEI. The CDR3 runs 13 residues. V lost 5 bases and J lost 3, with 10 bases in between. This chain's CDR3 is CASSPQGYYGYTF. In DNA form, the CDR3 reads TGTGCCAGCAGTCCTCAGGGGTACTATGGCTACACCTTC.

The chain carries TRBV5-4 and TRBJ2-7; TRBD2 agrees at 8 bases. V lost 0 bases, J lost 7 bases, and 9 bases stayed unmatched. Per germline, CDR1 SGHNT and CDR2 YYREEE (reference sequence). CDR3 length: 15 residues. CDR3 sequence (DNA): TGTGCCAGCAGCTTGGACGGGGGGGGCTCTAGGGAGCAGTACTTC. Encoded protein: CASSLDGGGSREQYF. The full variable domain, its missing parts supplied by reference TRBV5-4 and TRBJ2-7, is ETGVTQSPTHLIKTRGQQVTLRCSSQSGHNTVSWYQQALGQGPQFIFQYYREEENGRGNFPPRFSGLQFPNYSSELNVNALELDDSALYLCASSLDGGGSREQYFGPGTRLTVT.

The gene calls are TRBV4-3 and TRBJ2-2; D gene uncertain. V was clipped by 1 base and J by 3 bases, with 18 bases between them. CDR3 length: 18 amino acids. The germline gives CDR1 LGHNA, CDR2 YSLEER. In DNA, the CDR3 is TGCGCCAGCAGCCAAGGTGGGCATTCTGGATCGGACACCGGGGAGCTGTTTTTT. Residues: CASSQGGHSGSDTGELFF.

The gene calls are TRBV24-1 and TRBJ1-2, with D perhaps matching TRBD1 (6 bases). The CDR3 loop spans 14 amino acids. Germline V gene data show CDR1 as KGHDR and CDR2 as SFDVKD. Deletions cut 2 bases from V and 3 bases from J, with 9 bases between. CDR3 amino acids: CATSDSGVHYGYTF. DNA of the CDR3: TGTGCCACCAGTGATTCAGGGGTTCACTATGGCTACACCTTC.

This sequence joins TRBV18 and TRBJ1-2, with 10 bases identical to TRBD1. The germline CDR1 and CDR2 sequences are KGHSH and LQKENI. The CDR3 runs 16 residues. V dropped 6 bases and J dropped 3; count of bases not matched to a gene: 10. The CDR3 nucleotides read TGTGCCAGCTCTATCACGCGGACAGGGGGGGACTATGGCTACACCTTC. This gives the protein CASSITRTGGDYGYTF.

This clone has more than one count but fewer than ten. The chain couples TRBV6-5 to TRBJ1-2, with 9 bases matching TRBD1. The CDR3 runs to 13 residues. Germline CDR1 reads MNHEY; CDR2 reads SVGAGI. J lost 7 bases, V lost 6 bases, and 6 bases had no gene match. The CDR3 DNA follows: TGTGCCAGCAGCAAGGACAGGGGCCGTGGCTACACCTTC. It codes for CASSKDRGRGYTF.

This clone has only one observation. The rearrangement joins TRBV28 to TRBJ1-1; maybe TRBD1 (5 bases). Trimming took off 8 bases at V and 2 bases at J, with 12 bases between the two ends. CDR1 and CDR2 (germline): MDHEN, SYDVKM. The CDR3 consists of 13 residues. The CDR3 sequence: CASRPRANTEAFF. DNA for the CDR3: TGTGCCAGCCGACCCAGGGCTAACACTGAAGCTTTCTTT.